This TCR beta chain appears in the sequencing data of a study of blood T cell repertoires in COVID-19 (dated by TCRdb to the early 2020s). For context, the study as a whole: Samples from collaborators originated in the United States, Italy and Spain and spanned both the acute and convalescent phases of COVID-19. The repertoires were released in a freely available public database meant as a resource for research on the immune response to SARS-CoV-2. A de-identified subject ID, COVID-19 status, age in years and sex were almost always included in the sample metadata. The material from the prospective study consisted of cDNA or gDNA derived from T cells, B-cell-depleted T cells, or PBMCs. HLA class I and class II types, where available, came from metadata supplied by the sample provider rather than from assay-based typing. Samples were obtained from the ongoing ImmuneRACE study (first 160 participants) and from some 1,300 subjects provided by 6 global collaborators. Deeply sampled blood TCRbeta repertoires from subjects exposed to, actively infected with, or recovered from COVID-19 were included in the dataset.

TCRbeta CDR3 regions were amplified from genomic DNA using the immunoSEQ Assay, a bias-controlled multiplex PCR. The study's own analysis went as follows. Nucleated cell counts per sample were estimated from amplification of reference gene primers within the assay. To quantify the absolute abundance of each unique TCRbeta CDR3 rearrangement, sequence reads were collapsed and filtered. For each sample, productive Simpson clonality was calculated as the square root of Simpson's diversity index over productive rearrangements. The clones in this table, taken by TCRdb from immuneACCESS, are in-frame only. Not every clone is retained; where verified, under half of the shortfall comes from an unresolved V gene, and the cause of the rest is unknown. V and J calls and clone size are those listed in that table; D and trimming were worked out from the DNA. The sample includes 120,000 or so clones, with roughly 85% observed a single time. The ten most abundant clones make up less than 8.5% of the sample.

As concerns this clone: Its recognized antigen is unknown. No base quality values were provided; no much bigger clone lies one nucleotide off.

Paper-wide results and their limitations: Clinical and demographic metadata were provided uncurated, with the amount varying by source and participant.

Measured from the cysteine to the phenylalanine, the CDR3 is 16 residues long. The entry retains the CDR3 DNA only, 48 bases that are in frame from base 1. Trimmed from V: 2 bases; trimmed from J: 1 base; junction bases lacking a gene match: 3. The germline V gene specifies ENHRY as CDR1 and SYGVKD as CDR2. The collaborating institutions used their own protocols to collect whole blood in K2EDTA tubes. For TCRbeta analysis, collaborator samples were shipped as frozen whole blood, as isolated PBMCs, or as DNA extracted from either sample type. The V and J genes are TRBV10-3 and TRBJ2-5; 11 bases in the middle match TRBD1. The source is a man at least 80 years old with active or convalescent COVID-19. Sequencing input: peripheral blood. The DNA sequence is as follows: TGTGCCATCAGTGAGGGGACAGGGGGGACCCAAGAGACCCAGTACTTC. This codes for CAISEGTGGTQETQYF.